These T cell receptor beta chains were read from a single sample in a study of blood T cell repertoires in COVID-19. Sequenced by immunoSEQ multiplex PCR; TCRdb stores in-frame clones only, minus some. This sample carries just under 60,000 clones, more than 60% of them seen once, and the ten largest clones take roughly 9.7%. The source material was peripheral blood. These receptors were collected from a human donor in a cohort sampled during active COVID-19. Each CDR3 is given with its conserved first and last residue. The D gene is left open where the match is weak. The size field is filled for only some rows; it gives once, few, many or a size class.

j_call | v_call | d_call | clone_size | cdr3_nt | cdr3_aa
TRBJ1-1 | TRBV19 | NA | NA | TGTGCCAGTAGTATAGGCCGGGACACGGTCACCACTGAAGCTTTCTTT | CASSIGRDTVTTEAFF
TRBJ2-3 | TRBV5-1 | NA | NA | TGCGCCAGCAGCTTGTTCGTTAGGACAGCATCCACAGATACGCAGTATTTT | CASSLFVRTASTDTQYF
TRBJ1-5 | TRBV20-1 | NA | NA | TGCAGTGCTATCGGGAATCAGCCCCAGCATTTT | CSAIGNQPQHF
TRBJ1-5 | TRBV6-2/TRBV6-3 | NA | NA | TGTGCCAGCAGTTATCAGGGACAAAAGGGTCAGCCCCAGCATTTT | CASSYQGQKGQPQHF
TRBJ2-7 | TRBV7-9 | NA | NA | TGTGCCAGCAGCTTGGGGCCGACAGAACTTTACGAGCAGTACTTC | CASSLGPTELYEQYF
TRBJ1-1 | TRBV30 | NA | few | TGTGCCTGGAGTGTACTAGGTCAGTTGAACACTGAAGCTTTCTTT | CAWSVLGQLNTEAFF
TRBJ2-5 | TRBV28 | TRBD1 | NA | TGTGCCAGCAGGTTGACAGGGGCACAAGAGACCCAGTACTTC | CASRLTGAQETQYF
TRBJ2-3 | TRBV19 | TRBD2 | NA | TGTGCCAGTGGACAGCGGGAGAGAGGAGATACGCAGTATTTT | CASGQRERGDTQYF
TRBJ2-3 | TRBV5-1 | TRBD1 | NA | TGCGCCAGCAGCTTTGGGACAGGTTTCACAGATACGCAGTATTTT | CASSFGTGFTDTQYF
TRBJ2-3 | TRBV11-3 | NA | NA | TGTGCCAGCAGCTTAGTGGCTGATACGCAGTATTTT | CASSLVADTQYF
TRBJ2-7 | TRBV5-6 | TRBD2 | NA | TGTGCCAGCAGCTCCGCTAGCGGGGCCTACGAGCAGTACTTC | CASSSASGAYEQYF
TRBJ2-1 | TRBV29-1 | NA | NA | TGCAGCGTTGAACCCCCCAGGGGCAATGAGCAGTTCTTC | CSVEPPRGNEQFF
TRBJ2-5 | TRBV19 | NA | NA | TGTGCCAGTAGTAGGACTCAGGCCAAGACCCAGTACTTC | CASSRTQAKTQYF
TRBJ2-7 | TRBV19 | TRBD1 | NA | TGTGCCAGTAATGACCTCGGAGACAGGGATTCAACCTACGAGCAGTACTTC | CASNDLGDRDSTYEQYF
TRBJ1-1 | TRBV28 | NA | NA | TGTGCCAGCAGCCCACGAGCAGGAACTGAAGCTTTCTTT | CASSPRAGTEAFF
TRBJ2-2 | TRBV18 | NA | NA | TGTGCCAGCTCACCCTCTCGGGATACCGGGGAGCTGTTTTTT | CASSPSRDTGELFF